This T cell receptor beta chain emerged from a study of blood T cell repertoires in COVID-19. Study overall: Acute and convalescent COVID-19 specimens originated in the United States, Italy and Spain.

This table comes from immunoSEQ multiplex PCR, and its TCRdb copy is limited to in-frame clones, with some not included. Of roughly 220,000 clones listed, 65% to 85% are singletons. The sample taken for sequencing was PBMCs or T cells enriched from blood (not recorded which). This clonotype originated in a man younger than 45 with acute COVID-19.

CDR3 bases: TGTGCCAGCAGGACGGGACTAGCGGGGAGGGTTGAGCAGTTCTTC. This gives the protein CASRTGLAGRVEQFF. The rearrangement uses TRBV2 and TRBJ2-1; TRBD2 agrees at 13 bases. CDR1 is SNHLY and CDR2 is FYNNEI in the germline V gene. This CDR3 has 15 residues. With 6 bases clipped from V and 9 bases from J, the junction kept 8 bases outside the gene matches.